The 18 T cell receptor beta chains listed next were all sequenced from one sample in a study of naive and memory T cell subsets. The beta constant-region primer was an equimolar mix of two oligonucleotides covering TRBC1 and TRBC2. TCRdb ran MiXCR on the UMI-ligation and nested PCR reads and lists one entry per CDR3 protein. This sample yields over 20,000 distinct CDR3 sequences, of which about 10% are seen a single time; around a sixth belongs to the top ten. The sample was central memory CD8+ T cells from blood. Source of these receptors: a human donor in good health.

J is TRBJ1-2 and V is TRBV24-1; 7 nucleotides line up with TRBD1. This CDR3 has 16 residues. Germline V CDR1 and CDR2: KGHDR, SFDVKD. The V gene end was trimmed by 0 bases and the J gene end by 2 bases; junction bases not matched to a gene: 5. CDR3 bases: TGTGCCACCAGTGATTTGGACGGCAGGGGGAACTATGGCTACACCTTC. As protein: CATSDLDGRGNYGYTF.

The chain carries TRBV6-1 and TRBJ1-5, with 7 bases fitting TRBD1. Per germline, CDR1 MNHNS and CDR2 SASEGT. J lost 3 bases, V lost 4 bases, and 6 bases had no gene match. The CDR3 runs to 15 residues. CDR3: CASSATGSDNQPQHF. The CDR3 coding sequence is TGTGCCAGCAGTGCGACAGGGTCTGACAATCAGCCCCAGCATTTT.

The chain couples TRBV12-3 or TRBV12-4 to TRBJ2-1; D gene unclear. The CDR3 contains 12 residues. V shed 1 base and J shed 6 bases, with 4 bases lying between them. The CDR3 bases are TGTGCCAGCAGTTTAGTCCTCAATGAGCAGTTCTTC. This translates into CASSLVLNEQFF.

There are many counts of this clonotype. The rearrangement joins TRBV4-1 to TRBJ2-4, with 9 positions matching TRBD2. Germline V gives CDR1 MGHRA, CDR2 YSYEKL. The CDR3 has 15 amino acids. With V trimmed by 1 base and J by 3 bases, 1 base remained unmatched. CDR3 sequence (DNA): TGCGCCAGCAGCCAAGGGACTAGCGACAAAAACATTCAGTACTTC. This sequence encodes CASSQGTSDKNIQYF.

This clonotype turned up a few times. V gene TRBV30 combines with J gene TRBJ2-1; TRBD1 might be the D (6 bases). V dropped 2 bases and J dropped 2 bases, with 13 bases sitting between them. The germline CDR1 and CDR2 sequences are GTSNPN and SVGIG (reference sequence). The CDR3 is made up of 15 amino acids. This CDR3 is CAWSRGTPTYNEQFF. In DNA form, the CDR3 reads TGTGCCTGGAGTCGTGGGACACCTACCTACAATGAGCAGTTCTTC.

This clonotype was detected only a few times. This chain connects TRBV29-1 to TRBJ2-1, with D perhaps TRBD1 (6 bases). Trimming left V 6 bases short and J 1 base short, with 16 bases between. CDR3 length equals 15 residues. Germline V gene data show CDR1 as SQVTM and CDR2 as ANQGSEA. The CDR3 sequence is CSVAPGEGSYNEQFF. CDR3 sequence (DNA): TGCAGCGTAGCACCAGGGGAAGGGTCCTACAATGAGCAGTTCTTC.

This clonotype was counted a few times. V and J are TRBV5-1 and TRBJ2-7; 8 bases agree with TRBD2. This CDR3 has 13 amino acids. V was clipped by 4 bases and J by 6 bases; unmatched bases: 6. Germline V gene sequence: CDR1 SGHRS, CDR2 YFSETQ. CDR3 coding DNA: TGCGCCAGCAGCCCGGGGGGGAAGGGCGAGCAGTACTTC. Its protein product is CASSPGGKGEQYF.

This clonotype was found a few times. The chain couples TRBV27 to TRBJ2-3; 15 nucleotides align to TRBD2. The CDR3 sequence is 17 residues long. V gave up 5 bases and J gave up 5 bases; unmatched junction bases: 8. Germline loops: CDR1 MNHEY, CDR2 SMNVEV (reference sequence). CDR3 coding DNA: TGTGCCAGCAGTCCCGGACTAGCGGGAGGGCCAGGAGATACGCAGTATTTT. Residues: CASSPGLAGGPGDTQYF.

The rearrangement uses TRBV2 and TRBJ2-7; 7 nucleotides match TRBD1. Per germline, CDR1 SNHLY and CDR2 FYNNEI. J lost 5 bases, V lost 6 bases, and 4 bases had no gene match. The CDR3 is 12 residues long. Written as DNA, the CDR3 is TGTGCCAGCAGGGACAGGCTGAACGAGCAGTACTTC. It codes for CASRDRLNEQYF.

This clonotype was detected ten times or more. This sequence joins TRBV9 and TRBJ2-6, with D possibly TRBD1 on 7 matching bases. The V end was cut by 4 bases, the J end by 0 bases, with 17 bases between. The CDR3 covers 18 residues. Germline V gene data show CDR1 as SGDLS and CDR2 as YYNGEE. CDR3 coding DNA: TGTGCCAGCAGCTCCCGGACAGGAGGGCCCTCTGGGGCCAACGTCCTGACTTTC. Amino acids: CASSSRTGGPSGANVLTF. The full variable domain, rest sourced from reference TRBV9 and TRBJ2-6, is DSGVTQTPKHLITATGQRVTLRCSPRSGDLSVYWYQQSLDQGLQFLIQYYNGEERAKGNILERFSAQQFPDLHSELNLSSLELGDSALYFCASSSRTGGPSGANVLTFGAGSRLTVL.

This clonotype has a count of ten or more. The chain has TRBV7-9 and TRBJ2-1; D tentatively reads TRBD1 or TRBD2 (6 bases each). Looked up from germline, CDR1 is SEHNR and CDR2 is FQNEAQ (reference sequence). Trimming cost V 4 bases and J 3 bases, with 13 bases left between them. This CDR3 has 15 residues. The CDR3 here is CASSSQGGGYNEQFF. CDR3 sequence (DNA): TGTGCCAGCAGCTCACAGGGAGGAGGCTACAATGAGCAGTTCTTC.

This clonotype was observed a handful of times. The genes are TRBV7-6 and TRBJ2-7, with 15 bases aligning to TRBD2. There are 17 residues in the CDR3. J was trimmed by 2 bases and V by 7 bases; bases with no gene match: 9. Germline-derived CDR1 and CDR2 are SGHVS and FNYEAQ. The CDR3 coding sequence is TGTGCCAGCACCCCGGGACTAGCGGGAGGCCGGGCCTACGAGCAGTACTTC. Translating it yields CASTPGLAGGRAYEQYF.

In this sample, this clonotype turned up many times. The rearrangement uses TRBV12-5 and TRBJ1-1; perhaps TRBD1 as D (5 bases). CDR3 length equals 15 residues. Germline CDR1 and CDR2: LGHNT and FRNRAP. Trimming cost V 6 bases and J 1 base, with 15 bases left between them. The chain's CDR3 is CASGYTQGRNTEAFF. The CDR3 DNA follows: TGTGCTAGTGGCTATACTCAGGGACGGAACACTGAAGCTTTCTTT.

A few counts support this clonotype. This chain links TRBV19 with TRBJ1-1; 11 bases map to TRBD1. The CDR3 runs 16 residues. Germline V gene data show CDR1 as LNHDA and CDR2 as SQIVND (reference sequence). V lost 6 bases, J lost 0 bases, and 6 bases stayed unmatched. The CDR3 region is CASSLGQGALNTEAFF. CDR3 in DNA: TGTGCCAGTAGCCTCGGACAGGGGGCCCTGAACACTGAAGCTTTCTTT.

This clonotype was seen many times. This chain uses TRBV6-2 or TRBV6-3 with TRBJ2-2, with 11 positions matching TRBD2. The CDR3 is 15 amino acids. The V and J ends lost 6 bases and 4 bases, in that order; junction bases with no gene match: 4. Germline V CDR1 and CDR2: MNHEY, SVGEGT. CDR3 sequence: CASSSGLAVTGELFF. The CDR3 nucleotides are TGTGCCAGCAGCTCGGGACTAGCGGTCACCGGGGAGCTGTTTTTT.

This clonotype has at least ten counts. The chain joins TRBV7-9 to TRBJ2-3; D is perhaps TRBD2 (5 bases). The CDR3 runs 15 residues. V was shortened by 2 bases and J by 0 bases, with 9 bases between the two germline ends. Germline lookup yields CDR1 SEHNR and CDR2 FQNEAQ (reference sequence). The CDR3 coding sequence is TGTGCCAGCAGCTTACCGGGATCTAGCACAGATACGCAGTATTTT. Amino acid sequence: CASSLPGSSTDTQYF.

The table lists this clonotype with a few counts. CDR3 region: CASSEFGKWEAGEQYF. In DNA form, the CDR3 reads TGTGCCAGCAGTGAATTCGGTAAGTGGGAGGCCGGCGAGCAGTACTTC. The chain couples TRBV25-1 to TRBJ2-7, with D tentatively TRBD2 (6 bases). Germline assignment: CDR1 MGHDK and CDR2 SYGVNS. The CDR3 has 16 amino acids. V lost 1 base and J lost 6, with 19 bases in between.

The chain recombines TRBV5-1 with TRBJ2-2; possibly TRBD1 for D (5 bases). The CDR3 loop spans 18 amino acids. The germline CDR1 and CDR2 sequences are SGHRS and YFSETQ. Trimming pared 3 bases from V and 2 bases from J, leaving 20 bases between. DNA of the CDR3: TGCGCCAGCAGCTCACCTGGTCTGTCCCAGGGTAACACCGGGGAGCTGTTTTTT. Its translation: CASSSPGLSQGNTGELFF.